Following are 12 T cell receptor beta chains from one sample sequenced in a study of blood T cell repertoires in COVID-19. TCRdb's copy holds only in-frame clones and misses some; the assay was immunoSEQ multiplex PCR. The sample records 140,000 or so clones, 80% to 90% being singletons. Sequencing was performed on PBMCs or T cells enriched from blood (not recorded which). The receptors come from a man aged 55-75 years who had recovered from COVID-19.

This chain links TRBV5-4 with TRBJ2-3; the D gene is possibly TRBD1 (6 bases). The V end was cut by 6 bases, the J end by 1 base, with 15 bases between. The length of the CDR3 is 15 residues. Germline CDR1 and CDR2: SGHNT and YYREEE (reference sequence). CDR3 DNA sequence: TGTGCCAGCAAGGTTGGGGGCAGGGGCACAGATACGCAGTATTTT. This gives the protein CASKVGGRGTDTQYF.

On this clone itself: Other DNA sequences in this specimen translate into the identical CDR3. This chain uses TRBV18 with TRBJ2-7, with 8 bases identical to TRBD1. Germline V gene lookup returns CDR1 KGHSH and CDR2 LQKENI. The CDR3 consists of 14 residues. V gave up 3 bases and J gave up 2 bases; unmatched junction bases: 3. The CDR3 protein is CASSPGQGPYEQYF. CDR3 DNA: TGTGCCAGCTCACCCGGACAGGGACCCTACGAGCAGTACTTC.

V is TRBV2 and J is TRBJ1-2; D unresolved. Per germline, CDR1 SNHLY and CDR2 FYNNEI. Deletions cut 2 bases from V and 1 base from J, with 2 bases between. The CDR3 runs 12 residues. Written as DNA, the CDR3 is TGTGCCAGCAGTGAACTTAACTATGGCTACACCTTC. This sequence encodes CASSELNYGYTF. Together with reference TRBV2 and TRBJ1-2, the CDR3 gives the full variable domain: EPEVTQTPSHQVTQMGQEVILRCVPISNHLYFYWYRQILGQKVEFLVSFYNNEISEKSEIFDDQFSVERPDGSNFTLKIRSTKLEDSAMYFCASSELNYGYTFGSGTRLTVV.

The rearrangement uses TRBV6-6 and TRBJ2-7, with a possible D match to TRBD2 (5 bases). The CDR3 is 14 amino acids. V was cut by 3 bases and J by 1 base, with 10 bases left in between. Germline V gene sequence: CDR1 MNHNY, CDR2 SVGAGI (reference sequence). The CDR3 bases are TGTGCCAGCAGTTATTCCCGGGGTTCCTACGAGCAGTACTTC. The encoded protein is CASSYSRGSYEQYF.

The V and J genes are TRBV11-3 and TRBJ2-1, with D maybe TRBD1 (6 bases). This CDR3 contains 16 residues. V was pared by 5 bases and J by 7 bases, with 21 bases between. Germline values: CDR1 SGHNT, CDR2 YENEEA. CDR3 DNA sequence: TGTGCCAGCAGCGGGCAGGGGTGGTCTGGGAGTAATGAGCAGTTCTTC. Encoded protein: CASSGQGWSGSNEQFF.

This chain joins TRBV7-8 and TRBJ1-5; perhaps TRBD1 as D (5 bases). Looked up from germline, CDR1 is SGHVS and CDR2 is FQNEAQ. The V gene lost 2 bases and the J gene lost 8 bases, with 22 bases spanning the gap. CDR3 length equals 17 residues. This chain's CDR3 is CASSLLPQGIDGKPQHF. CDR3 in DNA: TGTGCCAGCAGCTTATTACCCCAGGGAATCGATGGAAAGCCCCAGCATTTT. The whole variable domain, filled in from reference TRBV7-8 and TRBJ1-5, reads GAGVSQSPRYKVAKRGQDVALRCDPISGHVSLFWYQQALGQGPEFLTYFQNEAQLDKSGLPSDRFFAERPEGSVSTLKIQRTQQEDSAVYLCASSLLPQGIDGKPQHFGDGTRLSIL.

This chain joins TRBV7-2 and TRBJ1-3; 7 nucleotides match TRBD1. The V gene's germline CDR1 is SGHTA and CDR2 FQGNSA. Trimming took 5 bases from V and 3 from J; bases not matched to a gene: 7. The CDR3 contains 15 residues. CDR3 DNA: TGTGCCAGCAGCAAAGACAGGGTCGTTGGAAACACCATATATTTT. Translating gives CASSKDRVVGNTIYF. The complete variable domain, with remaining parts taken from reference TRBV7-2 and TRBJ1-3, reads GAGVSQSPSNKVTEKGKDVELRCDPISGHTALYWYRQSLGQGLEFLIYFQGNSAPDKSGLPSDRFSAERTGGSVSTLTIQRTQQEDSAVYLCASSKDRVVGNTIYFGEGSWLTVV.

This chain connects TRBV3-1 (or the pseudogene TRBV3-2) to TRBJ1-4; D is uncertain. The CDR3 covers 17 residues. V lost 4 bases and J lost 6, with 21 bases in between. Germline CDR1 LGHDT, CDR2 YNNKEL (reference sequence). The CDR3 DNA sequence: TGTGCCAGCAGCCTCCCGCCCGGCCGCGGGCGGGATGAAAAACTGTTTTTT. This sequence encodes CASSLPPGRGRDEKLFF.

This chain connects TRBV29-1 to TRBJ2-7; 8 bases match TRBD2. Trimming cost V 8 bases and J 1 base; bases outside gene matches: 19. This CDR3 comprises 17 residues. Germline assignment: CDR1 SQVTM and CDR2 ANQGSEA. The chain's CDR3 is CSCRGKEGGRISYEQYF. The CDR3 region has the DNA TGCAGCTGCAGAGGGAAGGAGGGCGGGAGGATTTCCTACGAGCAGTACTTC.

The chain has TRBV11-3 and TRBJ1-1; D gene unclear. Trimming took off 5 bases at V and 4 bases at J, with 11 bases between the two ends. The CDR3 is 13 amino acids. CDR1 is SGHNT and CDR2 is YENEEA in the germline V gene. The CDR3 sequence is CASSPRGVTEAFF. The DNA of the CDR3 is TGTGCCAGCAGCCCCCGCGGCGTCACTGAAGCTTTCTTT.

The chain is built from TRBV29-1 and TRBJ1-1, with D maybe TRBD1 (6 bases). The CDR3 is 13 residues long. Deletions cut 7 bases from V and 4 bases from J, with 16 bases between. CDR1 is SQVTM and CDR2 is ANQGSEA in the germline V gene. As DNA, the CDR3 is TGCAGCGCCGAGGGACATTCGGGCACTGAAGCTTTCTTT. Its translation is CSAEGHSGTEAFF.

This sequence joins TRBV29-1 and TRBJ2-7; 7 bases agree with TRBD2. Trimming removed 4 bases from V and 0 bases from J; junction bases left unmatched: 6. Germline values: CDR1 SQVTM, CDR2 ANQGSEA. This CDR3 region has 14 residues. In DNA, the CDR3 is TGCAGCGTTGGCAGTAGCGGGCTCTCCTACGAGCAGTACTTC. Translation gives CSVGSSGLSYEQYF.